The source of this T cell receptor beta chain is a study of blood T cell repertoires in COVID-19. Study details: Samples came from the United States, Italy and Spain, spanning acute and convalescent COVID-19. The analysed material was cDNA or gDNA that came from T cells, B-cell-depleted T cells, or PBMCs.

Per the authors' pipeline: Estimation of nucleated cell counts relied on the amplification of reference gene primers. The repertoire was sequenced with immunoSEQ multiplex PCR; TCRdb's copy has only in-frame clones and lacks some. That table supplies the V and J calls and clone size; D and trimming were determined from the DNA. The data contain tens of thousands of clones, approximately 90% of them singletons. Looked up from germline, CDR1 is SGHVS and CDR2 is FNYEAQ. The V end was cut by 5 bases, the J end by 0 bases, with 4 bases between. The CDR3 covers 13 residues. Sequenced sample: peripheral blood. This receptor was obtained from a woman aged 40 to 55 with active COVID-19. The J gene is TRBJ2-2, the V gene TRBV7-6; D remains ambiguous. The CDR3 region has the DNA TGTGCCAGCAGCCCCACGAACACCGGGGAGCTGTTTTTT. As protein: CASSPTNTGELFF.